The rows below give T cell receptor beta chains drawn from one sample of a study of shared clonotypes between healthy human individuals. The data were produced by immunoSEQ multiplex PCR, yet TCRdb's version contains in-frame clones alone and is incomplete. The sample includes about 480,000 clones, about 79% of them seen just once. Sequencing input: PBMCs. Every receptor here comes from a woman in her forties in good health. Some clones in this sample may be carry-over from other donors' samples. Each CDR3 is given with its conserved first and last residue. The D gene is left open where the match is weak. Clone size, where shown, is once, few, many, or a class for clones that have expanded.

CDR3 length	D gene	J gene	clone size	V gene	CDR3 protein	CDR3 DNA
13	.	TRBJ1-3	.	TRBV19	CASSRSIRNTIYF	TGTGCCAGTTCCAGGTCCATTCGAAACACCATATATTTT
14	TRBD1	TRBJ2-1	.	TRBV6-6	CASSYGDRTNEQFF	TGTGCCAGCAGTTACGGGGACAGGACGAATGAGCAGTTCTTC
16	TRBD1	TRBJ1-5	.	TRBV5-6	CASSVTGGSGNQPQHF	TGTGCCAGCAGCGTTACAGGGGGCTCGGGCAATCAGCCCCAGCATTTT
14	TRBD1	TRBJ2-5	few	TRBV2	CASSGTGLVDYQYF	TGTGCCTCCTCCGGGACAGGCCTCGTTGACTACCAGTACTTC
14	.	TRBJ2-1	.	TRBV7-9	CASSAGTVGDEQFF	TGTGCCAGCAGCGCCGGGACCGTCGGCGATGAGCAGTTCTTC
17	TRBD2	TRBJ2-5	.	TRBV30	CAWSKGRTSGNQETQYF	TGTGCCTGGAGTAAGGGGCGGACTAGCGGAAACCAAGAGACCCAGTACTTC
16	TRBD1	TRBJ2-2	.	TRBV28	CATRPPGTGMLGELFF	TGTGCCACCAGACCTCCCGGGACAGGGATGCTGGGGGAGCTGTTTTTT
15	.	TRBJ1-2	few	TRBV7-8	CASSPEGAGDYGYTF	TGTGCCAGCAGCCCAGAAGGGGCAGGGGACTATGGCTACACCTTC
13	.	TRBJ2-3	few	TRBV7-2	CASSPRFTDTQYF	TGTGCCAGCAGCCCGCGGTTTACAGATACGCAGTATTTT
14	.	TRBJ2-3	.	TRBV6-1	CASSERLFTDTQYF	TGTGCCAGCAGTGAAAGGCTGTTCACAGATACGCAGTATTTT
12	.	TRBJ2-7	.	TRBV30	CAYRDYTYEQYF	TGTGCCTACCGAGACTATACCTACGAGCAGTACTTC
18	TRBD2	TRBJ2-1	.	TRBV14	CASSTPRLAESSYNEQFF	TGTGCCAGCAGCACCCCACGGCTAGCGGAAAGCTCCTACAATGAGCAGTTCTTC
14	.	TRBJ2-1	.	TRBV10-3	CAISEYGADNEQFF	TGTGCCATCAGTGAGTATGGGGCAGACAATGAGCAGTTCTTC
15	TRBD2	TRBJ2-1	.	TRBV27	CASSPGLGGYNEQFF	TGTGCCAGCAGTCCGGGACTAGGTGGCTACAATGAGCAGTTCTTC
15	TRBD1	TRBJ1-3	.	TRBV6-5	CASRNDRGPGNTIYF	TGTGCCAGCAGAAACGACAGGGGGCCTGGAAACACCATATATTTT
16	TRBD1	TRBJ1-5	.	TRBV5-6	CASSLKTGAGNQPQHF	TGTGCCAGCAGTTTGAAGACAGGGGCAGGCAATCAGCCCCAGCATTTT
15	.	TRBJ1-5	.	TRBV7-6	CASSLSSASNQPQHF	TGTGCCAGCAGCTTAAGCTCAGCAAGCAATCAGCCCCAGCATTTT
16	TRBD1	TRBJ1-1	few	TRBV5-4	CASSFPGQGRGTEAFF	TGTGCCAGCAGCTTTCCGGGACAGGGCCGGGGCACTGAAGCTTTCTTT
17	.	TRBJ1-4	.	TRBV28	CASSSPKAGTREKKLFF	TGTGCCAGCAGTTCCCCCAAGGCCGGGACTAGGGAGAAAAAACTGTTTTTT
13	TRBD1	TRBJ1-4	.	TRBV18	CASFPGGSEKLFF	TGTGCCAGCTTCCCAGGGGGCTCTGAAAAACTGTTTTTT
13	.	TRBJ1-2	.	TRBV6-1	CASIPTAAGGYTF	TGTGCCAGCATTCCGACAGCCGCGGGGGGCTACACCTTC
16	TRBD2	TRBJ2-1	.	TRBV11-3	CASSLVYLAGVNEQFF	TGTGCCAGCAGCTTAGTCTATCTAGCGGGAGTCAATGAGCAGTTCTTC
14	.	TRBJ1-1	.	TRBV11-2	CASSIRRLNTEAFF	TGTGCCAGCAGCATAAGACGGTTGAACACTGAAGCTTTCTTT